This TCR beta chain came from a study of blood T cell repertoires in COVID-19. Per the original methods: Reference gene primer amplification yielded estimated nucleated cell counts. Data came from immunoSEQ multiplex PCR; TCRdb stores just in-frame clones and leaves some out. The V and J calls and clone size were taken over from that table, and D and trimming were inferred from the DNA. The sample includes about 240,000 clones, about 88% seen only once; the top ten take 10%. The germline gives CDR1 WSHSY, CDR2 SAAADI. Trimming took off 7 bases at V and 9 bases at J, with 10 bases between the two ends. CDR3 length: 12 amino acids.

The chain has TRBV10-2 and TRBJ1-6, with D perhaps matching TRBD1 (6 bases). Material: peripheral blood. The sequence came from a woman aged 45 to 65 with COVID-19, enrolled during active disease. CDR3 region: CASKQGSSPLHF. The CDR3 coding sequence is TGCGCCAGCAAGCAGGGGAGTTCACCCCTCCACTTT.